This passage covers 19 T cell receptor beta chains from one sample sequenced in a study of T cell responses to AZD1222 COVID-19 vaccine. Clones were read by immunoSEQ multiplex PCR, and TCRdb kept only the in-frame ones, dropping some. This table holds approximately 150,000 clones, about nine tenths found once. The sequences come from peripheral blood, collected 28 days after the second AZD1222 dose. The receptors derive from an adult who received the AZD1222 COVID-19 vaccine.

Worth noting for this clone: The same CDR3 is also encoded by other DNA sequences in this sample. The chain is built from TRBV19 and TRBJ1-5, with D unresolved. With 3 bases removed from V and 1 base from J, the gap between germline ends came to 7 bases. CDR1 is LNHDA, CDR2 SQIVND, per germline (reference sequence). The CDR3 is 14 amino acids. The DNA for the CDR3 is TGTGCCAGTAGTATCACAGCAAGCAATCAGCCCCAGCATTTT. It encodes CASSITASNQPQHF.

The chain links TRBV12-5 to TRBJ1-5, with 11 bases aligning to TRBD1. Germline CDR1 is LGHNT and CDR2 is FRNRAP. V gave up 7 bases and J gave up 6 bases; unmatched junction bases: 8. This CDR3 region has 15 residues. CDR3 in DNA: TGTGCTAGTGTACCCGGCGGGACAGGGGGTCAGCCCCAGCATTTT. This encodes CASVPGGTGGQPQHF.

The CDR3 sequence is CASSIGTNYGYTF. The CDR3 coding sequence is TGTGCCAGTAGTATCGGGACTAACTATGGCTACACCTTC. The chain has TRBV19 and TRBJ1-2; D remains unclear. Trimming cost V 3 bases and J 0 bases, with 5 bases left between them. Germline CDR1 is LNHDA and CDR2 is SQIVND (reference sequence). The CDR3 contains 13 residues.

The chain combines TRBV5-6 with TRBJ1-4, with TRBD1 matching 7 bases. The CDR3 totals 15 residues. Germline CDR1 reads SGHDT; CDR2 reads YYEEEE. V was pared by 4 bases and J by 4 bases, with 7 bases of the junction left unmatched. CDR3 bases: TGTGCCAGCAGCGCAACAGGGGTGGGTAATGAAAAACTGTTTTTT. This gives the protein CASSATGVGNEKLFF.

This clone appeared once. The chain couples TRBV12-5 to TRBJ1-2, with 7 bases identical to TRBD1. J was trimmed by 10 bases and V by 7 bases; bases with no gene match: 12. This CDR3 has 13 residues. Germline values: CDR1 LGHNT, CDR2 FRNRAP. For the CDR3, the DNA is TGTGCTAGTGCGAATACAGGGGCACGCGACTACACCTTC. This encodes CASANTGARDYTF.

The chain employs TRBV19 and TRBJ2-2, with TRBD2 identical over 7 bases. Germline V CDR1 and CDR2: LNHDA, SQIVND (reference sequence). The CDR3 is 18 residues long. V lost 7 bases and J lost 0; bases outside the gene matches: 14. The CDR3 spells CASTPMGGSPANTGELFF. As DNA, the CDR3 is TGTGCCAGTACCCCGATGGGAGGGTCCCCCGCGAACACCGGGGAGCTGTTTTTT.

The chain uses TRBV5-8 and TRBJ1-2; D gene ambiguous. Deletions cut 0 bases from V and 8 bases from J, with 8 bases between. The CDR3 length is 12 residues. The germline V gene encodes CDR1 SGHTS and CDR2 YDEGEE. The CDR3 loop is CASSLGTRGYTF. The DNA of the CDR3 is TGTGCCAGCAGCTTGGGGACTAGGGGCTACACCTTC.

This chain links TRBV10-1 with TRBJ2-1; unclear D gene. CDR1 is WNHNN, CDR2 SYGVQD, per germline (reference sequence). The V end was cut by 6 bases, the J end by 7 bases, with 10 bases between. The CDR3 loop spans 12 amino acids. CDR3 bases: TGCGCCAGCAGGGTCTGGTTTAATGAGCAGTTCTTC. Its translation is CASRVWFNEQFF.

Worth noting for this clone: The same CDR3 arises from other DNA sequences in this sample as well. The chain employs TRBV18 and TRBJ2-2, with 7 bases lining up with TRBD2. This CDR3 spans 15 amino acids. The germline V gene encodes CDR1 KGHSH and CDR2 LQKENI. After removal of 3 bases from V and 0 bases from J, the junction contained 1 base not matched to a gene. The DNA for the CDR3 is TGTGCCAGCTCACCCGGACTAGCGAACACCGGGGAGCTGTTTTTT. Its translation is CASSPGLANTGELFF.

The V and J genes are TRBV5-1 and TRBJ1-2, with D possibly matching TRBD1 (5 bases). V was trimmed by 4 bases and J by 4 bases, leaving 23 bases between them. The CDR3 extends over 17 amino acids. Per germline, CDR1 SGHRS and CDR2 YFSETQ. The CDR3 DNA is TGCGCCAGCAGCACCTTCGGGGCAGGGCCAATAATCTATGGCTACACCTTC. This sequence encodes CASSTFGAGPIIYGYTF.

The CDR3: CASTTVAKNIQYF. The CDR3 region has the DNA TGTGCCAGCACAACGGTAGCCAAAAACATTCAGTACTTC. The rearrangement links TRBV12-3 or TRBV12-4 to TRBJ2-4; D call uncertain. The CDR3 consists of 13 residues. The V gene lost 7 bases and the J gene lost 0 bases, with 7 bases spanning the gap.

This sequence joins TRBV18 and TRBJ2-7, with D possibly being TRBD1 or TRBD2 (5 bases each). Trimming left V 2 bases short and J 6 bases short, with 14 bases between. CDR3 length equals 14 residues. The germline V gene encodes CDR1 KGHSH and CDR2 LQKENI. The CDR3 protein is CASSPGDGPSEQYF. In DNA, the CDR3 is TGTGCCAGCTCACCAGGGGACGGTCCCTCCGAGCAGTACTTC.

This clone was seen a single time. The chain carries TRBV7-8 and TRBJ2-1; 8 bases agree with TRBD2. The germline V gene encodes CDR1 SGHVS and CDR2 FQNEAQ. Germline trimming cut 3 bases from V and 0 bases from J; bases unmatched to any gene: 1. The CDR3 has 15 amino acids. The CDR3 nucleotides read TGTGCCAGCAGCTTCGGGAGGGGCTCCTACAATGAGCAGTTCTTC. Translated: CASSFGRGSYNEQFF.

This clone was recorded a few times. V and J are TRBV27 and TRBJ1-5; D unresolved. Per the germline V gene, CDR1 is MNHEY and CDR2 is SMNVEV (reference sequence). The CDR3 consists of 15 residues. The germline V and J ends were trimmed by 4 bases and 2 bases, with 12 bases remaining between them. As DNA, the CDR3 is TGTGCCAGCAGTTCCGACACCATCGGCAATCAGCCCCAGCATTTT. Amino acid sequence: CASSSDTIGNQPQHF.

V usage is TRBV6-5 and J usage is TRBJ1-5, with TRBD1 as a possible D gene (6 bases). CDR1 MNHEY and CDR2 SVGAGI come from the germline V gene. Trimming removed 6 bases at V and 5 bases at J, with 14 bases between. The length of the CDR3 is 14 residues. The CDR3 sequence: CASRDSPLHQPQHF. The DNA for the CDR3 is TGTGCCAGCAGGGACAGTCCACTTCATCAGCCCCAGCATTTT.

The rearrangement links TRBV5-1 to TRBJ2-4; D might be TRBD1 or TRBD2, each matching 6 bases. Germline values: CDR1 SGHRS, CDR2 YFSETQ. The CDR3 is 14 amino acids. V dropped 0 bases and J dropped 8 bases, with 12 bases sitting between them. The CDR3 DNA follows: TGCGCCAGCAGCTTGGACGGGGGCGCGGACATTCAGTACTTC. Protein: CASSLDGGADIQYF. Looking up the rest from reference TRBV5-1 and TRBJ2-4 gives the full variable domain: KAGVTQTPRYLIKTRGQQVTLSCSPISGHRSVSWYQQTPGQGLQFLFEYFSETQRNKGNFPGRFSGRQFSNSRSEMNVSTLELGDSALYLCASSLDGGADIQYFGAGTRLSVL.

This clone was detected only a few times. The rearrangement uses TRBV25-1 and TRBJ2-7; D is uncertain. The length of the CDR3 is 10 residues. Germline loops: CDR1 MGHDK, CDR2 SYGVNS. Deletions cut 10 bases from V and 0 bases from J, with 4 bases between. CDR3 nucleotides: TGTGCCATTTCCTCCTACGAGCAGTACGTC. It is translated as CAISSYEQYV.

V usage is TRBV27 and J usage is TRBJ1-5; 7 nucleotides align to TRBD1. This CDR3 contains 15 residues. The V and J ends lost 5 bases and 5 bases, in that order; junction bases with no gene match: 9. Germline V lookup: CDR1 MNHEY, CDR2 SMNVEV (reference sequence). The CDR3 sequence is CASSPGGSGDQPQHF. DNA of the CDR3: TGTGCCAGCAGTCCAGGGGGGTCCGGGGATCAGCCCCAGCATTTT.

The V call is TRBV5-8, the J call TRBJ2-7, with D unclear. The CDR3 has 13 amino acids. Per the germline V gene, CDR1 is SGHTS and CDR2 is YDEGEE. Trimming cost V 2 bases and J 4 bases, with 10 bases left between them. CDR3 sequence reads: CASSLVRAYEQYV. DNA for the CDR3: TGTGCCAGCAGCTTAGTTCGGGCTTACGAGCAGTACGTC.